This T cell receptor beta chain was captured in a study of T-cell reconstitution after alpha-beta-depleted transplantation in children. Study-wide findings and caveats: About two months after transplant, alpha-beta T cells reportedly came from several hundred expanded graft clones.

A library of TCRbeta sequences, prepared with unique molecular identifiers, was generated. TCRdb itself ran the PCR reads through MiXCR, one entry per CDR3 protein. Here the sample spans approximately 1,000,000 distinct CDR3 sequences, 25% to 30% being singletons. The CDR3 runs to 12 residues. V was clipped by 6 bases and J by 12 bases, with 15 bases between them. In germline, CDR1 is MDHEN, CDR2 SYDVKM. In regard to this clonotype: No antigen is known for it.

This TCR was recovered from a boy under two years old who had a stem cell transplant for SCID, so the T cells may come from the graft donor. V and J are TRBV28 and TRBJ2-1; D gene unclear. Sample: PBMCs, mostly from graft donor cells, taken 360 days after TCRalphabeta/CD19-depleted stem cell transplant. CDR3 DNA sequence: TGTGCCAGCAGCCCTGACCTCATAGGGCAGTTCTTC. Its protein is CASSPDLIGQFF.